This T cell receptor beta chain appears in the sequencing data of a study of shared clonotypes between healthy human individuals. Overall study: CD4 naive cells filled three plates per donor, CD4 memory three, CD8 naive two and CD8 memory one.

Germline V CDR1 and CDR2: SGHTA, FQGTGA. The CDR3 contains 14 residues. V lost 5 bases to trimming and J lost 0 bases, with 9 bases between them. The protocol was immunoSEQ multiplex PCR, while the TCRdb copy is restricted to in-frame clones and leaves out a portion. The sample records 2 million to 2.5 million clones, 80% to 95% being singletons. The gene calls are TRBV7-3 and TRBJ2-3; D is unclear. Specimen: naive CD4+ T cells from PBMCs. The subset here: CD45RA+ positively selected. The clonotype comes from a man aged 18-30 years in good health. Some clones in this sample may be carry-over from other donors' samples. CDR3 sequence: CASSPRQSTDTQYF. The DNA for the CDR3 is TGTGCCAGCAGCCCCCGTCAAAGCACAGATACGCAGTATTTT.